This TCR beta chain was captured by sequencing in a study of a mutant IDH1 vaccine in newly diagnosed glioma. Study in general: Previous care, which was radiotherapy, temozolomide, or both, most often involved both. Notes on the study in general: Pseudoprogression looked unconnected to shifts in top peripheral T cell clonotypes. Immune responses induced by the vaccine were seen in roughly 93% of patients, spanning multiple MHC alleles.

With respect to this clone: Its matching antigen is unknown.

V was pared by 5 bases and J by 4 bases, with 15 bases between. The CDR3 is 14 amino acids. Germline V CDR1 and CDR2: SGHRS, YFSETQ. Time point described: baseline, week 1 (first vaccination visit). Treatment defined: pre-vaccination baseline after standard-of-care therapy. Some clones are missing from TCRdb's copy, which holds only in-frame ones; the method was immunoSEQ multiplex PCR. The sample includes 50,000 to 65,000 clones, 80% to 90% of them seen just once. The sample was PBMCs, taken from a glioma patient treated with radiotherapy, temozolomide or both. V and J are TRBV5-1 and TRBJ1-2; perhaps TRBD1 as D (5 bases). This clonotype was sampled from a man younger than 35 with glioma. This CDR3 is CASRPGQGTYGYTF. CDR3 in DNA: TGCGCCAGCAGGCCCGGGCAGGGCACCTATGGCTACACCTTC.